This T cell receptor beta chain was identified during a study of shared clonotypes between healthy human individuals. Background on the study: The study used three CD4 naive, three CD4 memory, two CD8 naive and one CD8 memory plate per donor.

CD8 cells regarded as naive lacked CD45RO, were positively chosen for CCR7, and omitted terminally differentiated effector memory CD45RA+ cells. Each donor was a Caucasian adult residing in Nashville, Tennessee. CDR3 size: 15 residues. The V end lost 1 base, the J end lost 5 bases, and 12 bases lay between the germline ends. Germline V lookup: CDR1 LNHDA, CDR2 SQIVND (reference sequence). The repertoire was sequenced with immunoSEQ multiplex PCR; TCRdb's copy has only in-frame clones and lacks some. This sample has roughly 2,000,000 clones, with 93% found just once. Specimen: naive CD8+ T cells from PBMCs. The clonotype originates from a man aged 18 to 29 in good health. Some clones in this sample may be carry-over from other donors' samples. J is TRBJ1-5 and V is TRBV19; no definite D call. The CDR3 loop is CASSIAPQSDQPQHF. CDR3 DNA: TGTGCCAGTAGTATAGCGCCACAGTCTGATCAGCCCCAGCATTTT.